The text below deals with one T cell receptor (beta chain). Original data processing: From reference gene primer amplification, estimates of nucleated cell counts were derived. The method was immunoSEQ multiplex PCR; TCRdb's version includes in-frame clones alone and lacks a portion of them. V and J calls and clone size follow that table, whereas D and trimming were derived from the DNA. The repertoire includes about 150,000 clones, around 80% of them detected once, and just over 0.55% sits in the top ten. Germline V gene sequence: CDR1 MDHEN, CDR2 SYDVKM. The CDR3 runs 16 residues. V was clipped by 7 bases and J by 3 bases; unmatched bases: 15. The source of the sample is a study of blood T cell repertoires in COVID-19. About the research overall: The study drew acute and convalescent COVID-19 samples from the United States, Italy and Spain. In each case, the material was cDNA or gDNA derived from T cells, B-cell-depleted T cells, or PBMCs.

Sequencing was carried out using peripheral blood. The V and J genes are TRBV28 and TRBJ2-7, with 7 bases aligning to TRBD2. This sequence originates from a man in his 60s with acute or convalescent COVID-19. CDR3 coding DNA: TGTGCCAGCACCGCCCCGGGGGGTGGAGGGAACTACGAGCAGTACTTC. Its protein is CASTAPGGGGNYEQYF.